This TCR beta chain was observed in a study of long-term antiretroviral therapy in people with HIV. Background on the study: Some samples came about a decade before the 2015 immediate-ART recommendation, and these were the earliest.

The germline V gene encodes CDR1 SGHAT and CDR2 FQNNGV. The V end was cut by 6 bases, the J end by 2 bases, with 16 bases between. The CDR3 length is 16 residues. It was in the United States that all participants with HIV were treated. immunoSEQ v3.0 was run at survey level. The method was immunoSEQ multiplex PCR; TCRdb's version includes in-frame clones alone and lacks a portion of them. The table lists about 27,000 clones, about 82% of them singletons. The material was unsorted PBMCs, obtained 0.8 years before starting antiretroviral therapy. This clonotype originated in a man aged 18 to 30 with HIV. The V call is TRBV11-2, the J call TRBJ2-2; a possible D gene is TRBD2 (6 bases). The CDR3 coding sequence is TGTGCCAGCAGACGCCTCCGGGACTCAAACACCGGGGAGCTGTTTTTT. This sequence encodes CASRRLRDSNTGELFF.